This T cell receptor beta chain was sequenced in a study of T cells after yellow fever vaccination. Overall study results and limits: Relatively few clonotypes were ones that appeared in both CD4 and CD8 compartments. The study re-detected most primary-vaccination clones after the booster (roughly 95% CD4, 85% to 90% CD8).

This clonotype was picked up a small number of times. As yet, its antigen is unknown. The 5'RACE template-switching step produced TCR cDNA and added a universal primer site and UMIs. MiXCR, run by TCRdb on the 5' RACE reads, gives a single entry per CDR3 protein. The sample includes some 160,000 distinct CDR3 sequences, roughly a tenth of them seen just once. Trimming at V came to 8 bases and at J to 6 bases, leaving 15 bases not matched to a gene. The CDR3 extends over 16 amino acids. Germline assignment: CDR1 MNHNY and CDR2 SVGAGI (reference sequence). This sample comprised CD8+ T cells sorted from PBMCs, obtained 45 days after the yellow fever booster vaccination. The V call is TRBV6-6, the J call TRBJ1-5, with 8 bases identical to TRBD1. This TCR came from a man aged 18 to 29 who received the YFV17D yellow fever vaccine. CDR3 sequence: CASGNAGQGVIQPQHF. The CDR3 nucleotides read TGTGCCAGCGGGAACGCAGGACAGGGTGTAATTCAGCCCCAGCATTTT.